This passage covers 14 T cell receptor beta chains from one sample sequenced in a study of control samples from healthy donors and cancer patients. The data were produced by immunoSEQ multiplex PCR, yet TCRdb's version contains in-frame clones alone and is incomplete. The data hold 2,500 to 3,000 clones, with around 94% observed a single time. Specimen: PBMCs. The receptor source for this set is a man between 65 and 85 years old with lung cancer.

The count of this clone is one. The J gene is TRBJ2-7, the V gene TRBV7-9, with D possibly being TRBD2 (6 bases). There are 13 residues in the CDR3. The V end was cut by 6 bases, the J end by 2 bases, with 11 bases between. The germline CDR1 and CDR2 sequences are SEHNR and FQNEAQ (reference sequence). CDR3 nucleotide sequence: TGTGCCAGCAGGCGGGACGGCCCCTACGAGCAGTACTTC. The encoded protein is CASRRDGPYEQYF.

V and J are TRBV6-2 or TRBV6-3 and TRBJ2-7; 7 bases map to TRBD1. The CDR3 is 15 amino acids. Germline CDR1 and CDR2: MNHEY and SVGEGT. The junction had 4 bases not matched to a gene; V was cut back by 2 bases and J by 0 bases. CDR3 residues: CASSYPTGTSYEQYF. CDR3 DNA: TGTGCCAGCAGTTACCCGACAGGGACCTCCTACGAGCAGTACTTC.

The chain employs TRBV10-3 and TRBJ2-3; TRBD1 matches at 10 bases. Germline loops: CDR1 ENHRY, CDR2 SYGVKD. The trim removed 3 bases at V and 4 bases at J, leaving 4 bases unmatched. CDR3 length: 15 amino acids. CDR3 residues: CAISDRDRGPDTQYF. CDR3 bases: TGTGCCATCAGTGACAGGGACAGGGGACCAGATACGCAGTATTTT.

Here the CDR3 DNA reads TGTGCCAGCAGCGAGAAGGGACAGGGCTACGAGCAGTACTTC. Translated: CASSEKGQGYEQYF. V gene TRBV9 combines with J gene TRBJ2-7; 9 nucleotides match TRBD1. V trimming: 3 bases; J trimming: 3 bases; junction bases outside the gene matches: 4. The CDR3 has 14 amino acids. Germline CDR1 reads SGDLS; CDR2 reads YYNGEE. The full variable domain, in which reference TRBV9 and TRBJ2-7 provide the parts outside the CDR3, is DSGVTQTPKHLITATGQRVTLRCSPRSGDLSVYWYQQSLDQGLQFLIQYYNGEERAKGNILERFSAQQFPDLHSELNLSSLELGDSALYFCASSEKGQGYEQYFGPGTRLTVT.

The chain uses TRBV6-2 or TRBV6-3 and TRBJ2-2; the D call may be TRBD1 or TRBD2 (5 bases each). With 4 bases removed from V and 7 bases from J, the gap between germline ends came to 19 bases. This CDR3 has 16 residues. Germline V lookup: CDR1 MNHEY, CDR2 SVGEGT. This CDR3 reads CASSSLPGPRDGELFF. The CDR3 nucleotides read TGTGCCAGCAGTTCCCTACCGGGACCACGCGACGGGGAGCTGTTTTTT.

This chain joins TRBV2 and TRBJ2-1; D is undetermined. CDR3 length equals 10 residues. Trimming took 8 bases from V and 4 from J, leaving 3 bases between them. CDR1 SNHLY and CDR2 FYNNEI come from the germline V gene. The CDR3 is CASGYNEQFF. The CDR3 nucleotides read TGTGCCAGCGGTTACAATGAGCAGTTCTTC.

The CDR3 coding sequence is TGTGCCAGCTCACCAGGGATTGAAAAACTGTTTTTT. Encoded protein: CASSPGIEKLFF. This chain connects TRBV18 to TRBJ1-4; D is ambiguous. The V and J ends lost 2 bases and 7 bases respectively, with 5 bases between them. The CDR3 spans 12 residues. Germline CDR1 is KGHSH and CDR2 is LQKENI. Full variable domain (remainder filled in from reference TRBV18 and TRBJ1-4): NAGVMQNPRHLVRRRGQEARLRCSPMKGHSHVYWYRQLPEEGLKFMVYLQKENIIDESGMPKERFSAEFPKEGPSILRIQQVVRGDSAAYFCASSPGIEKLFFGSGTQLSVL.

In its sample, this clone was seen once. The V gene is TRBV7-6, the J gene TRBJ2-1, with 8 bases identical to TRBD2. The CDR3 is made up of 13 amino acids. CDR1 and CDR2 (germline): SGHVS, FNYEAQ. V lost 4 bases to trimming and J lost 9 bases; unmatched junction nucleotides: 5. Here the CDR3 reads CASSYPGLVEQFF. CDR3 bases: TGTGCCAGCAGCTACCCGGGACTAGTTGAGCAGTTCTTC.

The chain links TRBV2 to TRBJ1-5; 9 nucleotides agree with TRBD1. V lost 6 bases, J lost 2 bases, and 8 bases stayed unmatched. CDR1 SNHLY and CDR2 FYNNEI come from the germline V gene. This CDR3 region has 16 residues. The CDR3 protein is CASRVLRTGGNQPQHF. In nucleotides, the CDR3 is TGTGCCAGCAGGGTGTTAAGGACAGGGGGCAATCAGCCCCAGCATTTT.

This chain links TRBV7-2 with TRBJ1-2, with TRBD1 as a possible D gene (5 bases). The germline gives CDR1 SGHTA, CDR2 FQGNSA. V was trimmed by 2 bases and J by 1 base, leaving 14 bases between them. CDR3 length: 16 residues. This CDR3 reads CASSLRGAGVNYGYTF. CDR3 in DNA: TGTGCCAGCAGCTTAAGGGGCGCCGGGGTTAACTATGGCTACACCTTC.

This chain uses TRBV27 with TRBJ2-1, with D perhaps TRBD2 (5 bases). This CDR3 has 12 residues. The V end lost 8 bases, the J end lost 9 bases, and 14 bases lay between the germline ends. Germline-derived CDR1 and CDR2 are MNHEY and SMNVEV (reference sequence). CDR3 protein: CASAERRSEQFF. The CDR3 bases are TGTGCCAGCGCCGAGCGGCGGAGTGAGCAGTTCTTC.

V and J are TRBV3-1 (or the pseudogene TRBV3-2) and TRBJ1-1; no clear D. V lost 1 base and J 0 bases, leaving 3 bases between the germline ends. CDR1 and CDR2 (germline): LGHDT, YNNKEL (reference sequence). This CDR3 is built from 13 residues. The CDR3 nucleotides read TGTGCCAGCAGCCAAGTAATGAACACTGAAGCTTTCTTT. It is translated as CASSQVMNTEAFF.

This chain connects TRBV2 to TRBJ1-1; the D gene is possibly TRBD1 (5 bases). CDR1 SNHLY and CDR2 FYNNEI come from the germline V gene. V dropped 7 bases and J dropped 0 bases, with 9 bases sitting between them. The CDR3 loop spans 13 amino acids. CDR3 region: CASKRDLNTEAFF. Written as DNA, the CDR3 is TGTGCCAGCAAACGGGACCTGAACACTGAAGCTTTCTTT.

The J gene is TRBJ2-3, the V gene TRBV5-1; a possible D gene is TRBD1 (5 bases). Germline assignment: CDR1 SGHRS and CDR2 YFSETQ. The CDR3 runs 14 residues. Trimming cost V 1 base and J 0 bases, with 6 bases left between them. This CDR3 is CASSLPGSTDTQYF. In DNA form, the CDR3 reads TGCGCCAGCAGCTTGCCAGGGAGCACAGATACGCAGTATTTT.